The 14 T cell receptor beta chains below come from one sample, sequenced in a study of T cells in Graves' hyperthyroidism and ophthalmopathy. The CDR3 regions of TCR beta were amplified from RNA transcripts. TCR CDR3 regions were first amplified by RT-PCR with HTBI primers. TCRdb redid the calling of the multiplex PCR reads with MiXCR, one entry per CDR3 protein. The sample comprises about 480,000 distinct CDR3 sequences, approximately 15% of which are singletons, and 15% to 20% rests with the top ten. Sequencing used blood. These receptors originate from a young woman with Graves' hyperthyroidism.

In this sample, this clonotype turned up a few times. V gene TRBV6-5 combines with J gene TRBJ2-7; D possibly matches TRBD1 or TRBD2 (6 bases each). V was pared by 4 bases and J by 1 base, with 14 bases between. Germline values: CDR1 MNHEY, CDR2 SVGAGI. The CDR3 has 15 residues. The CDR3 here is CASSSQGGRSYEQYV. In DNA, the CDR3 is TGTGCCAGCAGTTCACAGGGAGGTAGGTCCTACGAGCAGTACGTC.

This clonotype turned up a few times. This chain joins TRBV29-1 and TRBJ2-7; 14 positions agree with TRBD2. Germline CDR1 and CDR2: SQVTM and ANQGSEA. After removal of 3 bases from V and 7 bases from J, the junction contained 5 bases not matched to a gene. CDR3 length equals 14 residues. The CDR3 coding sequence is TGCAGCGTTGAGGGACTAGCGGGAGCTGGAGAGCAGTACTTC. Translated: CSVEGLAGAGEQYF.

This clonotype has more than one count but fewer than ten. The chain combines TRBV9 with TRBJ1-3; tentatively, D is TRBD1 (5 bases). Germline assignment: CDR1 SGDLS and CDR2 YYNGEE. Trimming took 0 bases from V and 2 from J, leaving 12 bases between them. The length of the CDR3 is 16 residues. The DNA for the CDR3 is TGTGCCAGCAGCGTAGGGCAGGGAATTCCTGGAAACACCATATATTTT. It is translated as CASSVGQGIPGNTIYF.

V is TRBV20-1 and J is TRBJ2-5, with a possible D match to TRBD2 (6 bases). CDR3 length: 14 amino acids. V was clipped by 6 bases and J by 5 bases, with 19 bases between them. Germline V CDR1 and CDR2: DFQATT, SNEGSKA (reference sequence). The CDR3: CSAGPEGPQETQYF. CDR3 nucleotides: TGCAGTGCAGGGCCGGAGGGGCCTCAGGAGACCCAGTACTTC.

This clonotype has ten or more counts. This sequence joins TRBV10-3 and TRBJ1-4, with TRBD1 identical over 7 bases. The CDR3 length is 14 residues. Per germline, CDR1 ENHRY and CDR2 SYGVKD. Germline trimming cut 10 bases from V and 8 bases from J; bases unmatched to any gene: 13. CDR3 nucleotides: TGTGCCACCAAACAGGGGAAGGAAAACGAAAAACTGTTTTTT. It encodes CATKQGKENEKLFF.

At least ten counts were recorded for this clonotype. This chain connects TRBV28 to TRBJ1-1; 8 nucleotides align to TRBD1. J lost 4 bases, V lost 5 bases, and 12 bases had no gene match. The CDR3 contains 16 residues. In germline, CDR1 is MDHEN, CDR2 SYDVKM. CDR3 in amino acids: CASSPGAGGFVTEAFF. CDR3 in DNA: TGTGCCAGCAGTCCCGGCGCAGGGGGCTTTGTCACTGAAGCTTTCTTT.

Ten or more counts support this clonotype. The J gene is TRBJ1-2, the V gene TRBV7-2; D unclear. V lost 7 bases and J 5 bases, leaving 8 bases between the germline ends. There are 11 residues in the CDR3. Germline values: CDR1 SGHTA, CDR2 FQGNSA. CDR3 sequence (DNA): TGTGCCAGCACCGACCAGTATGGCTACACCTTC. Amino acid sequence: CASTDQYGYTF.

The table lists this clonotype with many counts. The chain couples TRBV27 to TRBJ2-1; 7 positions agree with TRBD2. Trimming took 1 base from V and 0 from J; bases not matched to a gene: 12. The CDR3 spans 19 residues. CDR1 and CDR2 from the germline V gene are MNHEY and SMNVEV (reference sequence). CDR3 sequence reads: CASSLWSSGPESSYNEQFF. The CDR3 DNA reads as TGTGCCAGCAGTTTATGGTCTAGCGGACCGGAGAGCTCCTACAATGAGCAGTTCTTC.

The chain joins TRBV19 to TRBJ2-2; maybe TRBD2 (6 bases). From germline, CDR1 is LNHDA and CDR2 SQIVND (reference sequence). The CDR3 extends over 16 amino acids. V was shortened by 5 bases and J by 0 bases, with 13 bases between the two germline ends. This CDR3 reads CASSVWEVPNTGELFF. The CDR3, as DNA: TGTGCCAGTAGTGTATGGGAGGTCCCGAACACCGGGGAGCTGTTTTTT. Looking up the rest from reference TRBV19 and TRBJ2-2 gives the full variable domain: DGGITQSPKYLFRKEGQNVTLSCEQNLNHDAMYWYRQDPGQGLRLIYYSQIVNDFQKGDIAEGYSVSREKKESFPLTVTSAQKNPTAFYLCASSVWEVPNTGELFFGEGSRLTVL.

This clonotype was seen repeatedly, ten times or more. The chain combines TRBV20-1 with TRBJ1-1; TRBD1 matches at 10 bases. Per germline, CDR1 DFQATT and CDR2 SNEGSKA (reference sequence). The length of the CDR3 is 11 residues. The chain's CDR3 is CSGQGGFEAFF. CDR3 DNA: TGCAGCGGACAGGGGGGCTTTGAAGCTTTCTTT.

This clonotype was detected many times. The chain joins TRBV20-1 to TRBJ1-2, with TRBD1 identical over 7 bases. The CDR3 has 13 amino acids. Germline lookup yields CDR1 DFQATT and CDR2 SNEGSKA (reference sequence). The junction had 5 bases not matched to a gene; V was cut back by 3 bases and J by 4 bases. This CDR3 is CSARDRSGYGYTF. The DNA of the CDR3 is TGCAGTGCTAGGGACAGGTCCGGCTATGGCTACACCTTC.

This clonotype has more than one count but fewer than ten. The rearrangement joins TRBV5-1 to TRBJ2-1; no clear D gene. Germline V gene lookup returns CDR1 SGHRS and CDR2 YFSETQ. This CDR3 spans 16 amino acids. V dropped 2 bases and J dropped 0 bases, with 12 bases sitting between them. The CDR3 loop reads CASSFRLESSYNEQFF. CDR3 in DNA: TGCGCCAGCAGCTTCAGACTCGAAAGCTCCTACAATGAGCAGTTCTTC. Together with reference TRBV5-1 and TRBJ2-1, the CDR3 gives the full variable domain: KAGVTQTPRYLIKTRGQQVTLSCSPISGHRSVSWYQQTPGQGLQFLFEYFSETQRNKGNFPGRFSGRQFSNSRSEMNVSTLELGDSALYLCASSFRLESSYNEQFFGPGTRLTVL.

This clonotype has more than one count but fewer than ten. The V gene is TRBV27, the J gene TRBJ1-5; weak D call: TRBD1 (6 bases). Germline values: CDR1 MNHEY, CDR2 SMNVEV (reference sequence). The CDR3 runs to 15 residues. Trimming pared 4 bases from V and 1 base from J, leaving 11 bases between. The DNA of the CDR3 is TGTGCCAGCAGTTGGAAGCAGGGGAGCAATCAGCCCCAGCATTTT. Amino acid sequence: CASSWKQGSNQPQHF.

This clonotype was observed at least ten times. The J gene is TRBJ1-2, the V gene TRBV12-3 or TRBV12-4, with unresolved D. V shed 5 bases and J shed 8 bases, with 12 bases lying between them. This CDR3 comprises 12 residues. The CDR3 is CASSVGERGYTF. The CDR3, as DNA: TGTGCCAGCAGTGTCGGGGAGAGAGGCTACACCTTC.